This T cell receptor (beta chain) was sequenced for a study of T cell responses to AZD1222 COVID-19 vaccine. Study overall: Some second doses came at about 4 weeks and others at about 12 weeks; these were pooled.

Notes on this clone: The antigen remains unidentified.

Using immunoSEQ multiplex PCR, the repertoire was profiled, and TCRdb retains in-frame clones only, with some absent. The table records fewer than 200,000 clones, just over 90% of them present only once. Trimming stripped 5 bases from V and 5 bases from J, with 12 bases between. This CDR3 has 13 amino acids. CDR1 and CDR2 from the germline V gene are SEHNR and FQNEAQ (reference sequence). Study-wide points: No day 14 peak samples; only post-peak repertoires were characterized. Just 5 to 7 AZD1222 recipients were seropositive at baseline. The sample set comprised mostly white British donors with more females, and clonal diversity was possibly underestimated.

This TCR came from an adult in good health. The rearrangement uses TRBV7-9 and TRBJ1-2, with D tentatively TRBD1 (5 bases). The specimen was peripheral blood, collected on day 0 of AZD1222 vaccination. The CDR3 sequence: CASSPPWGYGYTF. The CDR3 region has the DNA TGTGCCAGCAGCCCTCCGTGGGGGTATGGCTACACCTTC.